This T cell receptor (beta chain) was sequenced in a study of blood T cell repertoires in COVID-19 (dated by TCRdb to the early 2020s). For the study in its entirety: The collaborator samples originated in the United States, Italy and Spain and spanned the acute and convalescent phases of COVID-19. The material from the prospective study consisted of cDNA or gDNA derived from T cells, B-cell-depleted T cells, or PBMCs. Subjects who had been exposed to COVID-19, were actively infected with it, or had recovered from it provided the deeply sampled blood TCRbeta repertoires that made up the dataset. A freely available public database, intended as a resource for researchers studying the immune response to SARS-CoV-2, is where the repertoires were released. Samples were obtained from the ongoing ImmuneRACE study (first 160 participants) and from 950 to 1,500 subjects provided by 6 global collaborators. Nearly every sample came with metadata listing a de-identified subject ID, COVID-19 status, age in years and sex. HLA class I and class II types, where available, came from metadata supplied by the sample provider rather than from assay-based typing. Broader findings and caveats from the paper: How much clinical and demographic metadata was included differed by source and by participant, and the metadata was provided uncurated.

The germline V gene yields SQVTM for CDR1 and ANQGSEA for CDR2. The CDR3 covers 12 residues, taking in both the cysteine and the phenylalanine. The CDR3 DNA has 36 bases and is translated from base 1. V loses 3 bases, J loses 3 bases, and the germline ends lie 8 bases apart. Participants in the prospective study were aged about 18 to 95 years, lived in 24 United States geographic areas, and enrolled through a virtual design. To assign participants to cohorts, the prospective study relied on clinical history that participants themselves reported in a screening survey and a study questionnaire. Exposed participants had been in contact, within 2 weeks of entering the study, with a person who had a PCR-confirmed or clinician-diagnosed case of COVID-19. Mobile phlebotomists in the prospective study collected whole blood, serum and a nasopharyngeal or oropharyngeal swab from every participant. Participants in the prospective study had the option to provide additional blood draws and questionnaires over a roughly 2-month period. Before DNA extraction, prospective study blood samples were shipped either frozen or at room temperature.

Remarks on this clone: Its recognized antigen is unknown. No base quality information exists; no much larger clone differs at one position.

The immunoSEQ Assay, a bias-controlled multiplex PCR, was used to amplify TCRbeta CDR3 regions from genomic DNA. Per the original workflow: The number of nucleated cells in each sample was estimated by amplification of reference gene primers within the assay. To quantify the absolute abundance of each unique TCRbeta CDR3 rearrangement, sequence reads were collapsed and filtered. For each sample, productive Simpson clonality was calculated as the square root of Simpson's diversity index over productive rearrangements. In TCRdb, the immuneACCESS table is reduced to in-frame sequences with V and J assigned. These tables do not hold every clone; where another copy was compared, an unresolved V gene accounts for under half, and the others remain unexplained. The V and J calls and clone size were taken over from that table, and D and trimming were inferred from the DNA. In all, the sample holds around 330,000 clones, and roughly 85% of those were seen once. The ten largest account for over 1.5% of the sample.

The sequence derives from a woman in her twenties or thirties who had been exposed to COVID-19. Source material: PBMCs or T cells enriched from blood (not recorded which). The receptor chain draws on TRBV29-1 and TRBJ1-1, with the D gene call left open. CDR3 sequence: CSVDAGDTEAFF. The nucleotide sequence is given as TGCAGCGTTGACGCCGGGGACACTGAAGCTTTCTTT.